This TCR beta chain was obtained from a study of blood T cell repertoires in COVID-19. Two negative PCRs, clearance, or symptom resolution characterized the recovered Cohort 3 donors. V was clipped by 8 bases and J by 1 base, with 11 bases between them. CDR3 length equals 12 residues. Germline loops: CDR1 SQVTM, CDR2 ANQGSEA. Authors' methods: Amplification of reference gene primers provided the estimated nucleated cell counts. TCRdb's table, derived via immunoSEQ multiplex PCR, lists solely in-frame clones and lacks some. From that table come the V and J calls and clone size; the DNA was used to work out D and trimming. Seen here are around 300,000 clones, around nine tenths observed once, and the top ten hold approximately 1.5%.

The chain employs TRBV29-1 and TRBJ1-1, with D tentatively TRBD1 (5 bases). This clonotype originated in a middle-aged woman who had recovered from COVID-19. The sequenced sample was PBMCs or T cells enriched from blood (not recorded which). The CDR3 bases are TGCAGCTCGAGGCAGGGGAACACTGAAGCTTTCTTT. Its protein product is CSSRQGNTEAFF.